This T cell receptor (beta chain) was documented in a study of technical replicates of blood from several donors. Sequenced by immunoSEQ multiplex PCR; TCRdb stores in-frame clones only, minus some. The sample lists about 70,000 clones, approximately 96% occurring once. Trimming removed 2 bases from V and 5 bases from J, with 7 bases in between. This CDR3 comprises 12 residues. CDR1 is MNHNY and CDR2 is SVGAGI in the germline V gene (reference sequence). The sample taken for sequencing was T cells isolated from PBMCs. The source is a human donor in good health. The rearrangement joins TRBV6-6 to TRBJ2-7; D remains ambiguous. The CDR3 bases are TGTGCCAGCAGTTACCCCCAGGACGAGCAGTACTTC. This sequence encodes CASSYPQDEQYF.